This T cell receptor (beta chain) was observed in a study of blood T cell repertoires in COVID-19. Background on the study: The United States, Italy and Spain were the sources of the acute and convalescent COVID-19 samples.

CDR1 LNHNV and CDR2 YYDKDF come from the germline V gene (reference sequence). The CDR3 is 13 residues long. The V end lost 5 bases, the J end lost 11 bases, and 18 bases lay between the germline ends. Authors' data handling: Amplification of reference gene primers was used by the study to estimate nucleated cell counts. Produced via immunoSEQ multiplex PCR; TCRdb's table is partial and in-frame only. V and J calls and clone size follow that table, whereas D and trimming were derived from the DNA. The sample yields 80,000 to 100,000 clones, over 70% seen once. The V and J genes are TRBV15 and TRBJ1-1; D not certain. The receptor's source is a man aged 60-69 years with acute or convalescent COVID-19. Sequenced input: peripheral blood. The CDR3 region is CATSDGVSREAFF. CDR3 nucleotides: TGTGCCACCAGCGATGGGGTCTCGAGGGAGGCTTTCTTT.